The sequence of this TCR beta chain was determined in a study of shared clonotypes between healthy human individuals. This clone came up once. Profiling relied on immunoSEQ multiplex PCR, and the TCRdb table lists in-frame clones only, not all of them. The sample includes 2 million to 3 million clones, approximately 93% seen only once; the top ten take about 0.38%. The CDR3 has 13 residues. The ends were cut back, 3 bases at V and 6 bases at J, with 12 bases in the middle. CDR1 and CDR2 (germline): SGHAT, FQNNGV. This clonotype originated in a man aged 18 to 30 in good health. Some clones in this sample may be carry-over from other donors' samples. The chain couples TRBV11-2 to TRBJ2-7, with D hard to call. Sequencing was performed on naive CD4+ T cells from PBMCs. Subset described: CD45RA+ positively selected. CDR3 coding DNA: TGTGCCAGCAGCTTGAACGAAGGAGCCGAGCAGTACTTC. This gives the protein CASSLNEGAEQYF.